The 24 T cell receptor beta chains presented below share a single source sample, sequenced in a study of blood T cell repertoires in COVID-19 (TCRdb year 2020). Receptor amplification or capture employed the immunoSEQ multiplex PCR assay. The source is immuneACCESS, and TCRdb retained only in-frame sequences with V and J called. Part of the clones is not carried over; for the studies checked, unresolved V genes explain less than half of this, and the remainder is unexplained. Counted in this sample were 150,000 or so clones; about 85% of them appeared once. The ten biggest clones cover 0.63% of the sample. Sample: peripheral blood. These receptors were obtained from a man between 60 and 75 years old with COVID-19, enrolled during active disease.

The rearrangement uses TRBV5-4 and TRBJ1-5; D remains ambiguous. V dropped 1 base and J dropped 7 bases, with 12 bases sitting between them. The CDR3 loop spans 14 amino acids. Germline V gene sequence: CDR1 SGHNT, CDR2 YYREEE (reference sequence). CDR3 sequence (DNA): TGTGCCAGCAGCTTGTCCCCCAACGGGCAGCCCCAGCATTTT. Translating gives CASSLSPNGQPQHF.

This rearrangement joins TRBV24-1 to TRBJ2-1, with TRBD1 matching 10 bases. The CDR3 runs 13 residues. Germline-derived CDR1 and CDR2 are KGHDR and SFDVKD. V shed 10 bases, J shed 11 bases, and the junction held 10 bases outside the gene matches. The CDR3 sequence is CATLGQGNTKQFF. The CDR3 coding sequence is TGTGCCACTCTGGGACAGGGGAATACTAAGCAGTTCTTC.

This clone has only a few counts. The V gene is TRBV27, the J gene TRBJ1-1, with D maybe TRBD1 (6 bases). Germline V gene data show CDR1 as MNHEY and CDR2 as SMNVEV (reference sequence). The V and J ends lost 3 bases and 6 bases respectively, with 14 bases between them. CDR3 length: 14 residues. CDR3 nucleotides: TGTGCCAGCAGTTTGACTACAGGGTACCCTGAAGCTTTCTTT. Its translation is CASSLTTGYPEAFF.

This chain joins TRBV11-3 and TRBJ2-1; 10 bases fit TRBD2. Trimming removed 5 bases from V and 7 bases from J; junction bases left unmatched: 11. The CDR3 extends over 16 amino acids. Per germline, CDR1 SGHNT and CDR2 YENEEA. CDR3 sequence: CASSRWGAGGGNEQFF. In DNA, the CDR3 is TGTGCCAGCAGCCGATGGGGAGCGGGAGGGGGTAATGAGCAGTTCTTC. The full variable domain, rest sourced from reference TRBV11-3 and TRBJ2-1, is EAGVVQSPRYKIIEKKQPVAFWCNPISGHNTLYWYLQNLGQGPELLIRYENEEAVDDSQLPKDRFSAERLKGVDSTLKIQPAELGDSAVYLCASSRWGAGGGNEQFFGPGTRLTVL.

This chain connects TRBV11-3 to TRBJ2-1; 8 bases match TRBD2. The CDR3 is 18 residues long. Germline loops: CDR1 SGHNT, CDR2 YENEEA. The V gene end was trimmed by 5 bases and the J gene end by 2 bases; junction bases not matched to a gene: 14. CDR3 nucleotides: TGTGCCAGCAGCGCCGGGGGGGTCCTAGCGGATGCCTACAATGAGCAGTTCTTC. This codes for CASSAGGVLADAYNEQFF.

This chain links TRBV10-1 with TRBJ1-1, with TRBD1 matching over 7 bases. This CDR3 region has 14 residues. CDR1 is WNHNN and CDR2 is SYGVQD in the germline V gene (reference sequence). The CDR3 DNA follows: TGCGCTCAAAGGACAGGTCCGGGGAACACTGAAGCTTTCTTT. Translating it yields CAQRTGPGNTEAFF.

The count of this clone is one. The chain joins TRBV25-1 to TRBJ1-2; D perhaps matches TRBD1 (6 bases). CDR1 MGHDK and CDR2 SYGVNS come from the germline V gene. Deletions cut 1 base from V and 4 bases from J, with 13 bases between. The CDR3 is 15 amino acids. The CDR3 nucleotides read TGTGCCAGCAGTGAATTTGCAGGGGCGAGCTATGGCTACACCTTC. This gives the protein CASSEFAGASYGYTF.

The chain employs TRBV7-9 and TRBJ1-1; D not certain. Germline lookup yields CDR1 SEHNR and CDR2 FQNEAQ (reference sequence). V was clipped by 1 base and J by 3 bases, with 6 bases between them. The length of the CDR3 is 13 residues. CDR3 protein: CASSLGSDTEAFF. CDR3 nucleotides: TGTGCCAGCAGCTTAGGTTCTGACACTGAAGCTTTCTTT.

DNA for the CDR3: TGTGCCAGCAGCCAAGATACCGGTCTAGCGGGGGCAAATGAGCAGTTCTTC. Amino acids: CASSQDTGLAGANEQFF. The chain employs TRBV4-2 and TRBJ2-1, with 10 bases matching TRBD2. V lost 0 bases to trimming and J lost 7 bases; unmatched junction nucleotides: 9. The CDR3 is made up of 17 amino acids. Germline values: CDR1 LGHNA, CDR2 YNFKEQ.

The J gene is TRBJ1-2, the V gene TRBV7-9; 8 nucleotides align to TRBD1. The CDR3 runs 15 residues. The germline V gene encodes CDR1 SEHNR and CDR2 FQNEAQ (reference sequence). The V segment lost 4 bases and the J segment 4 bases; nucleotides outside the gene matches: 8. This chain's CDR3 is CASSSKPGQVYGYTF. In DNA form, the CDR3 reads TGTGCCAGCAGCTCGAAACCGGGACAGGTCTATGGCTACACCTTC.

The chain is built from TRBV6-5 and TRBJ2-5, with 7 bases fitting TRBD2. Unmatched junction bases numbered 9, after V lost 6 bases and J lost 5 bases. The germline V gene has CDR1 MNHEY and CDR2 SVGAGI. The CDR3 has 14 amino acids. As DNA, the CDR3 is TGTGCCAGCAGGCGGGCGGGAGTAGAGGAGACCCAGTACTTC. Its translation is CASRRAGVEETQYF.

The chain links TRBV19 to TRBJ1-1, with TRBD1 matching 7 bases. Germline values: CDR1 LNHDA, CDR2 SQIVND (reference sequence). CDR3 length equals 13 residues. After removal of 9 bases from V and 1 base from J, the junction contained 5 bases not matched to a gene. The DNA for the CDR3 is TGTGCCAGCCAGGACAGGTGGAACACTGAAGCTTTCTTT. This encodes CASQDRWNTEAFF.

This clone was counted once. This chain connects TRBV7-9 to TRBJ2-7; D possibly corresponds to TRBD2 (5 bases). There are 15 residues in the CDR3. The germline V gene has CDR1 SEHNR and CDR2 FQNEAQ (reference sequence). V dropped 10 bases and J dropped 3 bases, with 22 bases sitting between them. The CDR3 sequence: CATSTVSNDYYEQYF. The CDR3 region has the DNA TGTGCCACATCCACCGTTTCGAATGACTACTACGAGCAGTACTTC.

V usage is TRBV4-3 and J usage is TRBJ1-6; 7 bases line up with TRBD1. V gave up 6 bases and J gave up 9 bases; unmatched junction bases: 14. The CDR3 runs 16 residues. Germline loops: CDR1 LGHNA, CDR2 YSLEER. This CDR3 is CASRHLRQGGISPLHF. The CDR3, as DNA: TGCGCCAGCAGACACTTGAGACAGGGAGGAATTTCACCCCTCCACTTT.

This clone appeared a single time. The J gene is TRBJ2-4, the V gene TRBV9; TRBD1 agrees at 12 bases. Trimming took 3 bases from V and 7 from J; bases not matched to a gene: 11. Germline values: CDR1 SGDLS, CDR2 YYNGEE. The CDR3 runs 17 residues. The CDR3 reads CASSASPGTGGGNIQYF. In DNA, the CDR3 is TGTGCCAGCAGCGCAAGTCCCGGGACAGGGGGCGGGAACATTCAGTACTTC.

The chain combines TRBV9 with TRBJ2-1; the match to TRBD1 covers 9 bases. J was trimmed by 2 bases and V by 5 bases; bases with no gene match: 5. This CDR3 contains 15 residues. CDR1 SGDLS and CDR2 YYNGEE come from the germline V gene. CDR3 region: CASSAGTGPYNEQFF. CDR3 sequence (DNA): TGTGCCAGCAGTGCCGGGACAGGGCCCTACAATGAGCAGTTCTTC.

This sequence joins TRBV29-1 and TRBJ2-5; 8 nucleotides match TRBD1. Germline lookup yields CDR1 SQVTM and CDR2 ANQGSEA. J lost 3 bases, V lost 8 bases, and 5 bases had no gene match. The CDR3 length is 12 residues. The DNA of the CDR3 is TGCAGCCTGAGACAGGGGAAAGAGACCCAGTACTTC. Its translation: CSLRQGKETQYF.

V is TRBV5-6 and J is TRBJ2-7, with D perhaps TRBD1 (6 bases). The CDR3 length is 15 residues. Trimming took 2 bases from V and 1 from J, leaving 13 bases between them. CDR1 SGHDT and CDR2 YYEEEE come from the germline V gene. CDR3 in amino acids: CASSFASTGSYEQYF. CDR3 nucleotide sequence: TGTGCCAGCAGCTTTGCAAGTACAGGGTCCTACGAGCAGTACTTC.

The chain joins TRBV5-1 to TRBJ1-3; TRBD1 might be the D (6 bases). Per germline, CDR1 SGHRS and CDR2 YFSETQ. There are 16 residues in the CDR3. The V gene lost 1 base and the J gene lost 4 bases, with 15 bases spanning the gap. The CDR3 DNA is TGCGCCAGCAGCTTGACAGGACAGATTGGAGGAAACACCATATATTTT. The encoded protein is CASSLTGQIGGNTIYF.

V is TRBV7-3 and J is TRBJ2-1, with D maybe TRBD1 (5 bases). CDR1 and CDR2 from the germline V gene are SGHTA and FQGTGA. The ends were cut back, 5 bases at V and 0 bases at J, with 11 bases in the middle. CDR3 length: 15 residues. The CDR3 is CASSRQGGSYNEQFF. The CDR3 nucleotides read TGTGCCAGCAGCCGCCAGGGCGGCTCCTACAATGAGCAGTTCTTC.

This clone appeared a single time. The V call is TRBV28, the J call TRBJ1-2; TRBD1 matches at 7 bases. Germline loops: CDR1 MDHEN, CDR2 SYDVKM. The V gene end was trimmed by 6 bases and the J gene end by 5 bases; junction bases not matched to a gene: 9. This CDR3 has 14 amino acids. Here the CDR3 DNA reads TGTGCCAGCAGCCGACAGGGAACCCATTATGGCTACACCTTC. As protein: CASSRQGTHYGYTF.

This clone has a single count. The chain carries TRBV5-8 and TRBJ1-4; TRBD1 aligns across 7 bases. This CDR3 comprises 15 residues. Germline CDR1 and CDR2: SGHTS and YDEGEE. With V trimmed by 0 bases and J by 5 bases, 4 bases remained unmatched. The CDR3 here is CASSLAGTANEKLFF. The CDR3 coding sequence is TGTGCCAGCAGCTTGGCCGGGACAGCGAATGAAAAACTGTTTTTT. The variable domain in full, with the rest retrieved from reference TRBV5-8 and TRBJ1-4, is EAGVTQSPTHLIKTRGQQATLRCSPISGHTSVYWYQQALGLGLQFLLWYDEGEERNRGNFPPRFSGRQFPNYSSELNVNALELEDSALYLCASSLAGTANEKLFFGSGTQLSVL.

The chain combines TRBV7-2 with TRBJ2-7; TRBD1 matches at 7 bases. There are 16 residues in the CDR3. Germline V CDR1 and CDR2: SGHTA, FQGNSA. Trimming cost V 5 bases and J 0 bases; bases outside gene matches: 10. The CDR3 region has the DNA TGTGCCAGCAGCGAGACAGGGTCTAGTGGCTCCTACGAGCAGTACTTC. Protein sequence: CASSETGSSGSYEQYF.

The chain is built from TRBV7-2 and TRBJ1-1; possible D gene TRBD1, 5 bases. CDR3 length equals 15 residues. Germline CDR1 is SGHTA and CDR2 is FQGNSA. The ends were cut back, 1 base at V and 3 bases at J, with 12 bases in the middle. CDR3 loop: CASSLGAGWDTEAFF. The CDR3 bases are TGTGCCAGCAGCTTAGGGGCAGGGTGGGACACTGAAGCTTTCTTT.